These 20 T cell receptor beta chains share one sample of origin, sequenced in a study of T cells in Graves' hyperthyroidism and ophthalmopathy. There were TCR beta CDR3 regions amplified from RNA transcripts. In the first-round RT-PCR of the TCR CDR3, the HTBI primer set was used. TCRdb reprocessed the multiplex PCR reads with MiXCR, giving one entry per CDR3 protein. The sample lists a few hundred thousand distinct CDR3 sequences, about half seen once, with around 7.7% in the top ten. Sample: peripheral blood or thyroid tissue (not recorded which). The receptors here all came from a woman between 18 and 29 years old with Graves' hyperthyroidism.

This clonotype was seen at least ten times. The chain's CDR3 is CASSLSAHYEQYF. CDR3 sequence (DNA): TGTGCCAGCAGCTTATCAGCCCACTACGAGCAGTACTTC. V usage is TRBV7-8 and J usage is TRBJ2-7; D remains ambiguous. The germline V gene encodes CDR1 SGHVS and CDR2 FQNEAQ. V was shortened by 2 bases and J by 3 bases, with 8 bases between the two germline ends. There are 13 residues in the CDR3.

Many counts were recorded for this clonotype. This CDR3 reads CASSLGVGSGANVLTF. The CDR3 DNA follows: TGCGCCAGCAGCTTGGGGGTAGGCTCTGGGGCCAACGTCCTGACTTTC. This chain links TRBV5-1 with TRBJ2-6; no clear D gene. V was pared by 0 bases and J by 0 bases, with 7 bases between. The CDR3 runs to 16 residues. Germline CDR1 and CDR2: SGHRS and YFSETQ.

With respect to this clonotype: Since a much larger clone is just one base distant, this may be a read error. CDR3 sequence: CASSLGVGTETFF. The CDR3, as DNA: TGTGCCAGCAGCCTGGGGGTAGGCACTGAAACTTTCTTT. This chain joins TRBV12-3 or TRBV12-4 and TRBJ1-1; a weak D match, TRBD1 (5 bases). This CDR3 contains 13 residues.

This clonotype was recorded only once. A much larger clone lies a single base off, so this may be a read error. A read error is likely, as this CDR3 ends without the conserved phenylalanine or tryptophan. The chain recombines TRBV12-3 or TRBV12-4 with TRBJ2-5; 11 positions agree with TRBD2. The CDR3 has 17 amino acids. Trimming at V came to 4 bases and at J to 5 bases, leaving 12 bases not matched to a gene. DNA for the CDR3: TGTGCCAGCAGTTGGGGACTAGCGGAGAAGGGGTTTGAGACCCAGTACCTC. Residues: CASSWGLAEKGFETQYL.

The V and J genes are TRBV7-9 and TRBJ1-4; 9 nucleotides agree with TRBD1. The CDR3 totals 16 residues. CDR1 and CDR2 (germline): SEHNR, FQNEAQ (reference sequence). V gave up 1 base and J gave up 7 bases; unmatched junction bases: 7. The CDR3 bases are TGTGCCAGCAGCTTAGGCCTGGGGACAGGGAGTGAAAAACTGTTTTTT. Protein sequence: CASSLGLGTGSEKLFF.

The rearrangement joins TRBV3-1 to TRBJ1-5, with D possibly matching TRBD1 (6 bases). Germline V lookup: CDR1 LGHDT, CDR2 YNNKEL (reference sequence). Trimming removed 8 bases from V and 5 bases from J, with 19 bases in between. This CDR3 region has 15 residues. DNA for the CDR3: TGTGCCAGCGGCCCAAGTTTCAGGGGTGATCAGCCCCAGCATTTT. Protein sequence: CASGPSFRGDQPQHF.

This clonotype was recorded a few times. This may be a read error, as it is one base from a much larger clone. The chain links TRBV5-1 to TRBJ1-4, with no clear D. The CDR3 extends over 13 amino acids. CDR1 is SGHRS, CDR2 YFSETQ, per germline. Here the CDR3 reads CASSVRGDEKPFF. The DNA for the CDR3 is TGCGCCAGCAGCGTCCGCGGGGATGAAAAACCGTTTTTT.

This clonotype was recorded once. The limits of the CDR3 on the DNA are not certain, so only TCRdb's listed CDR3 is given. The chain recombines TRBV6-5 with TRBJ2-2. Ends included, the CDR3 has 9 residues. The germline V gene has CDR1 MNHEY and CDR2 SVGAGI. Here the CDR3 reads CASRESCFF.

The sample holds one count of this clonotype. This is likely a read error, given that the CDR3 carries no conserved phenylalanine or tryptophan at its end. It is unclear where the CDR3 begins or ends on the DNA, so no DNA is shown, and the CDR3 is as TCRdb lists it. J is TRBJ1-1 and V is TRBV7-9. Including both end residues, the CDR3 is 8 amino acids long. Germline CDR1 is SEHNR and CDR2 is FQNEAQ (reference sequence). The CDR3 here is CASSLAGA.

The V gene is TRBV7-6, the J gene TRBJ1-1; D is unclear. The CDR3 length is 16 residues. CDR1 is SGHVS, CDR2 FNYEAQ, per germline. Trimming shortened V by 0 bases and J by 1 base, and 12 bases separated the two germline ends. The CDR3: CASSLATSGPNTEAFF. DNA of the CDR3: TGTGCCAGCAGCTTAGCCACTAGCGGGCCGAACACTGAAGCTTTCTTT.

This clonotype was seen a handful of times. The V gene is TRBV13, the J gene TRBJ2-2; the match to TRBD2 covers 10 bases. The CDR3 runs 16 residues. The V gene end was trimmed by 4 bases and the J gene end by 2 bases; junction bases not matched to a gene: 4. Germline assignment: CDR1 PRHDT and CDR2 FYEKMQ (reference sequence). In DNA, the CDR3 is TGTGCCAGCAGCTCCGGACTAGCGGATAACACCGGGGAGCTGTTTTTT. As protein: CASSSGLADNTGELFF.

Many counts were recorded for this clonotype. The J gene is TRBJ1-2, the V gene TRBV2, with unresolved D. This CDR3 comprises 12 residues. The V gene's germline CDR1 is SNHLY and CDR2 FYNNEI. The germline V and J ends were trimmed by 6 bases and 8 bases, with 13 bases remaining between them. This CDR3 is CASRVGSWGYTF. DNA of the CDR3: TGTGCCAGCAGGGTCGGATCCTGGGGCTACACCTTC.

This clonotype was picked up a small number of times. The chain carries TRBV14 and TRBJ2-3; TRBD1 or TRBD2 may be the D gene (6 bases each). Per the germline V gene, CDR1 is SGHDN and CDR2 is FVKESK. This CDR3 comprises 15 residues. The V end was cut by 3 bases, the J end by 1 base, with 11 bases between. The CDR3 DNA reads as TGTGCCAGCAGCCACCTCCGGGGGCGCACAGATACGCAGTATTTT. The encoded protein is CASSHLRGRTDTQYF. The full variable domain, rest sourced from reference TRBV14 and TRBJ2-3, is EAGVTQFPSHSVIEKGQTVTLRCDPISGHDNLYWYRRVMGKEIKFLLHFVKESKQDESGMPNNRFLAERTGGTYSTLKVQPAELEDSGVYFCASSHLRGRTDTQYFGPGTRLTVL.

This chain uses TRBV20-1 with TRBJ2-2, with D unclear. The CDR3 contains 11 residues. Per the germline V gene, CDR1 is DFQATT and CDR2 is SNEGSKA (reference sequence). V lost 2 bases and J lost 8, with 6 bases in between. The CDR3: CSARHQGELFF. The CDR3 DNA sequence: TGCAGTGCTAGACACCAGGGGGAGCTGTTTTTT.

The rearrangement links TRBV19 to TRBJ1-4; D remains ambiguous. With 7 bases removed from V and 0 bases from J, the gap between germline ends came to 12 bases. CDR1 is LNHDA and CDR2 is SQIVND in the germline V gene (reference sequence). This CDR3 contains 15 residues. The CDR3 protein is CASNTRSSTNEKLFF. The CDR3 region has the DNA TGTGCCAGTAACACAAGGTCGTCAACTAATGAAAAACTGTTTTTT.

The CDR3 nucleotides are TGTGCCAGCAGCTTAATTCCGGGGAACACTGAAGCTTTCTTT. It is translated as CASSLIPGNTEAFF. This chain links TRBV7-9 with TRBJ1-1; D is unclear. Trimming shortened V by 2 bases and J by 1 base, and 8 bases separated the two germline ends. The CDR3 is 14 residues long. From germline, CDR1 is SEHNR and CDR2 FQNEAQ (reference sequence).

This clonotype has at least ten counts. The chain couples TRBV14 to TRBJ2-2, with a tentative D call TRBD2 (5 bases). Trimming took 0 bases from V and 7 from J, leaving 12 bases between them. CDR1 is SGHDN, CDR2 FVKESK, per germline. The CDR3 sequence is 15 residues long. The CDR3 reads CASSQDLGSLGELFF. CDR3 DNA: TGTGCCAGCAGCCAAGATCTAGGGAGTCTCGGGGAGCTGTTTTTT.

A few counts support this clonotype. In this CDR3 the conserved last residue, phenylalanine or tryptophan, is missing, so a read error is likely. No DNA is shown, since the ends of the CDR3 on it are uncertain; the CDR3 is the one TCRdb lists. CDR3 sequence: CASSPVPGPWVQL. The chain uses TRBV18 and TRBJ2-7; TRBD2 is the table's D call and was not checked against the DNA. Germline assignment: CDR1 KGHSH and CDR2 LQKENI. The CDR3 sequence runs 13 residues, both termini included.

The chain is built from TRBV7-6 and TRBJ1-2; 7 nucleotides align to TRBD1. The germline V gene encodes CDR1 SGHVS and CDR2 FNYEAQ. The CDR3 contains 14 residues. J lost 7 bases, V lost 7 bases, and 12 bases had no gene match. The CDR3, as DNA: TGTGCCAGCATTTTCGAGACAGGGTCTACTGGCTACACCTTC. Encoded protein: CASIFETGSTGYTF.

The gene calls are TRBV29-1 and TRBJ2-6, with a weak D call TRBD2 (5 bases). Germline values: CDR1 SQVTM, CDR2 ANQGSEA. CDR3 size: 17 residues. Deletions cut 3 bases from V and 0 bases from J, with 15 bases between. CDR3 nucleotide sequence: TGCAGCGTTGAGACGGGGATGAAGAGCTCTGGGGCCAACGTCCTGACTTTC. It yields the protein CSVETGMKSSGANVLTF.